The clone carrying this T cell receptor (beta chain) was seen ten or more times. Using unique molecular identifiers, the investigators prepared the TCRbeta library. One entry per CDR3 protein, called by TCRdb with MiXCR from the PCR reads. The data contain some 600,000 distinct CDR3 sequences, around a sixth of them singletons. The data were obtained in a study of T-cell reconstitution after alpha-beta-depleted transplantation in children. Trimming stripped 1 base from V and 0 bases from J, with 10 bases between. This CDR3 has 15 amino acids. The V gene's germline CDR1 is SSHAT and CDR2 FNYEAQ (reference sequence).

The material sequenced was PBMCs from the stem cell graft donor, taken from the stem cell graft. This clonotype was obtained from a human donor who donated a stem cell graft to a child with acute myeloid leukemia. J is TRBJ2-7 and V is TRBV7-7, with a possible D match to TRBD1 (6 bases). The CDR3 is CASSLGTGNSYEQYF. The CDR3 nucleotides read TGTGCCAGCAGCTTAGGAACAGGGAACTCCTACGAGCAGTACTTC.